Below are 24 T cell receptor beta chains sequenced from a single sample in a study of cytomegalovirus exposure and HLA in healthy donors. The study ran its PCR with 60 Vbeta and 13 Jbeta primers. The data were produced by immunoSEQ multiplex PCR, yet TCRdb's version contains in-frame clones alone and is incomplete. The repertoire consists of about 140,000 clones, with 80% occurring once and the leading ten covering around 4.1%. The specimen sequenced was PBMCs. The receptors derive from a man between 35 and 55 years old in good health and CMV-seronegative.

The rearrangement joins TRBV10-2 to TRBJ2-5, with 12 bases matching TRBD2. V trimming: 8 bases; J trimming: 4 bases; junction bases outside the gene matches: 8. In germline, CDR1 is WSHSY, CDR2 SAAADI. The CDR3 runs to 15 residues. CDR3 DNA: TGCGCCAGCGCACTAGCGGGGGGACCTCGAGAGACCCAGTACTTC. Its translation is CASALAGGPRETQYF.

The chain is built from TRBV19 and TRBJ1-6, with D perhaps TRBD1 (5 bases). V was cut by 6 bases and J by 5 bases, with 14 bases left in between. The germline V gene has CDR1 LNHDA and CDR2 SQIVND (reference sequence). The length of the CDR3 is 15 residues. The CDR3 reads CASSPRQPDNSPLHF. Here the CDR3 DNA reads TGTGCCAGTAGCCCCCGACAGCCAGATAATTCACCCCTCCACTTT.

The V call is TRBV5-4, the J call TRBJ2-3; a possible D gene is TRBD2 (6 bases). This CDR3 comprises 15 residues. Between the trimmed V and J ends, which lost 5 bases and 2 bases, there was a span of 15 bases. CDR1 is SGHNT, CDR2 YYREEE, per germline (reference sequence). CDR3 protein: CASRAGLLYTDTQYF. Here the CDR3 DNA reads TGTGCCAGCAGGGCGGGACTCCTATACACAGATACGCAGTATTTT.

The chain links TRBV4-3 to TRBJ2-3; perhaps TRBD2 as D (6 bases). Germline CDR1 LGHNA, CDR2 YSLEER. Between the trimmed V and J ends, which lost 4 bases and 3 bases, there was a span of 14 bases. CDR3 length equals 15 residues. CDR3 DNA: TGCGCCAGCAGCCGATCCCCGACTAGTACAGATACGCAGTATTTT. Amino acids: CASSRSPTSTDTQYF.

The rearrangement uses TRBV27 and TRBJ1-2; 7 bases match TRBD1. V lost 6 bases, J lost 3 bases, and 4 bases stayed unmatched. The CDR3 contains 13 residues. Germline V gene lookup returns CDR1 MNHEY and CDR2 SMNVEV (reference sequence). The CDR3 region is CASSTQGYYGYTF. As DNA, the CDR3 is TGTGCCAGCAGCACACAGGGGTACTATGGCTACACCTTC.

The J gene is TRBJ1-5, the V gene TRBV6-5, with D perhaps matching TRBD1 (6 bases). The CDR3 covers 14 residues. V was pared by 6 bases and J by 3 bases, with 12 bases between. CDR1 MNHEY and CDR2 SVGAGI come from the germline V gene. This CDR3 reads CASSPDRNNQPQHF. Here the CDR3 DNA reads TGTGCCAGCAGCCCAGACAGGAACAATCAGCCCCAGCATTTT.

In its sample, this clone was seen once. The genes are TRBV5-1 and TRBJ1-1; D call uncertain. Germline values: CDR1 SGHRS, CDR2 YFSETQ. The CDR3 runs 14 residues. The V and J ends lost 1 base and 3 bases respectively, with 10 bases between them. CDR3 residues: CASSLSPGYTEAFF. The CDR3 bases are TGCGCCAGCAGCTTGTCGCCAGGCTACACTGAAGCTTTCTTT.

This rearrangement joins TRBV4-1 to TRBJ2-7; tentatively, D is TRBD2 (7 bases). The V end was cut by 0 bases, the J end by 2 bases, with 20 bases between. The CDR3 runs 18 residues. Germline V gene sequence: CDR1 MGHRA, CDR2 YSYEKL. CDR3 coding DNA: TGCGCCAGCAGCCAAGATCGGGGGGCGGGACGGGCCCCCTACGAGCAGTACTTC. Translating it yields CASSQDRGAGRAPYEQYF.

The rearrangement joins TRBV10-1 to TRBJ2-2; D perhaps matches TRBD2 (7 bases). CDR3 size: 15 residues. Between the trimmed V and J ends, which lost 3 bases and 7 bases, there was a span of 15 bases. Germline V gives CDR1 WNHNN, CDR2 SYGVQD (reference sequence). CDR3 DNA: TGCGCCAGCAGTGACCTAGGGGGGGCCGGCGGGGAGCTGTTTTTT. Translating gives CASSDLGGAGGELFF.

This chain uses TRBV14 with TRBJ1-6; D possibly corresponds to TRBD1 (6 bases). V lost 2 bases and J 8 bases, leaving 13 bases between the germline ends. The CDR3 consists of 15 residues. Germline V gene sequence: CDR1 SGHDN, CDR2 FVKESK. Here the CDR3 DNA reads TGTGCCAGCAGCCAACAACGGACAGCGGATTCACCCCTCCACTTT. Its protein is CASSQQRTADSPLHF. Supplemented by reference TRBV14 and TRBJ1-6, the full variable domain reads EAGVTQFPSHSVIEKGQTVTLRCDPISGHDNLYWYRRVMGKEIKFLLHFVKESKQDESGMPNNRFLAERTGGTYSTLKVQPAELEDSGVYFCASSQQRTADSPLHFGNGTRLTVT.

The CDR3 reads CASSQDPQEDTEAFF. CDR3 nucleotide sequence: TGCGCCAGCAGCCAAGATCCCCAGGAAGACACTGAAGCTTTCTTT. The chain uses TRBV4-3 and TRBJ1-1; no firm D call. The CDR3 covers 15 residues. Germline V gives CDR1 LGHNA, CDR2 YSLEER. V was trimmed by 0 bases and J by 3 bases, leaving 11 bases between them.

This chain links TRBV29-1 with TRBJ1-1, with D maybe TRBD1 (6 bases). The length of the CDR3 is 13 residues. Germline V gene data show CDR1 as SQVTM and CDR2 as ANQGSEA. Deletions cut 7 bases from V and 6 bases from J, with 18 bases between. The DNA of the CDR3 is TGCAGCGGTGCGCTTCCAGGGGACCCTGAAGCTTTCTTT. It translates to CSGALPGDPEAFF.

The rearrangement joins TRBV11-3 to TRBJ2-4; TRBD2 might be the D (6 bases). Looked up from germline, CDR1 is SGHNT and CDR2 is YENEEA. V lost 5 bases, J lost 3 bases, and 14 bases lay in between. The CDR3 is 15 amino acids. The CDR3 sequence is CASSLGGTGKNIQYF. CDR3 coding DNA: TGTGCCAGCAGCCTAGGTGGGACTGGCAAAAACATTCAGTACTTC.

V is TRBV19 and J is TRBJ1-3, with D tentatively TRBD1 (5 bases). V shed 4 bases and J shed 2 bases, with 9 bases lying between them. CDR3 length equals 14 residues. Germline assignment: CDR1 LNHDA and CDR2 SQIVND (reference sequence). This CDR3 reads CASSTQGAGNTIYF. CDR3 coding DNA: TGTGCCAGTAGTACCCAGGGCGCTGGAAACACCATATATTTT.

The chain couples TRBV15 to TRBJ2-7, with 11 positions matching TRBD2. Germline V gene lookup returns CDR1 LNHNV and CDR2 YYDKDF (reference sequence). J lost 2 bases, V lost 0 bases, and 0 bases had no gene match. The CDR3 totals 15 residues. DNA of the CDR3: TGTGCCACCAGCAGAGATAGCGGGGGGGCCTACGAGCAGTACTTC. Its translation: CATSRDSGGAYEQYF. Based on the CDR3 plus reference TRBV15 and TRBJ2-7, the full variable domain is DAMVIQNPRYQVTQFGKPVTLSCSQTLNHNVMYWYQQKSSQAPKLLFHYYDKDFNNEADTPDNFQSRRPNTSFCFLDIRSPGLGDTAMYLCATSRDSGGAYEQYFGPGTRLTVT.

This clone was observed a single time. J is TRBJ1-5 and V is TRBV19; D is uncertain. V lost 5 bases, J lost 2 bases, and 13 bases lay in between. The CDR3 covers 15 residues. Looked up from germline, CDR1 is LNHDA and CDR2 is SQIVND (reference sequence). The chain's CDR3 is CASSPVVRGNQPQHF. Here the CDR3 DNA reads TGTGCCAGTAGTCCAGTCGTGAGGGGCAATCAGCCCCAGCATTTT.

In its sample, this clone was seen once. The chain carries TRBV7-2 and TRBJ1-3, with D maybe TRBD1 (6 bases). This CDR3 is built from 15 residues. Germline CDR1 is SGHTA and CDR2 is FQGNSA. V lost 2 bases to trimming and J lost 3 bases, with 11 bases between them. The CDR3 reads CASSLQGLSGNTIYF. As DNA, the CDR3 is TGTGCCAGCAGCTTACAGGGGCTGAGTGGAAACACCATATATTTT.

The chain employs TRBV5-6 and TRBJ2-2; 7 nucleotides match TRBD2. This CDR3 comprises 16 residues. Unmatched junction bases numbered 4, after V lost 1 base and J lost 1 base. CDR1 is SGHDT and CDR2 is YYEEEE in the germline V gene. The CDR3 reads CASSLWSGENTGELFF. The CDR3 region has the DNA TGTGCCAGCAGCTTGTGGAGCGGGGAGAACACCGGGGAGCTGTTTTTT.

CDR3 protein: CASGTSSTDTQYF. CDR3 sequence (DNA): TGTGCCAGCGGGACAAGTAGCACAGATACGCAGTATTTT. The chain recombines TRBV6-5 with TRBJ2-3; TRBD1 might be the D (6 bases). Trimming stripped 8 bases from V and 0 bases from J, with 9 bases between. CDR3 length: 13 residues. Germline CDR1 reads MNHEY; CDR2 reads SVGAGI.

The chain recombines TRBV11-2 with TRBJ1-2; D gene uncertain. The germline V gene has CDR1 SGHAT and CDR2 FQNNGV. The CDR3 is made up of 13 amino acids. The ends were cut back, 1 base at V and 2 bases at J, with 5 bases in the middle. The CDR3 spells CASSLVGNYGYTF. The CDR3 DNA reads TGTGCCAGCAGCTTAGTCGGGAACTATGGCTACACCTTC.

In DNA, the CDR3 is TGTGCCAGCAGCCTTGGGGCAGGGGGCCACGAGCAGTACTTC. Its protein is CASSLGAGGHEQYF. The chain links TRBV5-5 to TRBJ2-7; TRBD1 matches 8 bases. The trim removed 4 bases at V and 5 bases at J, leaving 8 bases unmatched. CDR1 is SGHKS and CDR2 is YYEKEE in the germline V gene (reference sequence). The CDR3 runs to 14 residues.

The rearrangement links TRBV7-8 to TRBJ1-3; D may be TRBD1 (5 bases). Germline values: CDR1 SGHVS, CDR2 FQNEAQ. V was trimmed by 5 bases and J by 0 bases, leaving 17 bases between them. The length of the CDR3 is 17 residues. The CDR3 region has the DNA TGTGCCAGCAGCGTCCTCAGGGACTCTTTCTCTGGAAACACCATATATTTT. Its translation: CASSVLRDSFSGNTIYF.

The chain couples TRBV6-5 to TRBJ1-1; D might be TRBD1 (5 bases). Germline CDR1 and CDR2: MNHEY and SVGAGI. CDR3 length equals 16 residues. The ends were cut back, 2 bases at V and 0 bases at J, with 13 bases in the middle. The CDR3 reads CASSYRGNGMNTEAFF. For the CDR3, the DNA is TGTGCCAGCAGTTACCGGGGGAATGGCATGAACACTGAAGCTTTCTTT.

The chain has TRBV29-1 and TRBJ2-1; TRBD1 agrees at 7 bases. This CDR3 has 15 residues. CDR1 is SQVTM, CDR2 ANQGSEA, per germline. The V gene end was trimmed by 4 bases and the J gene end by 0 bases; junction bases not matched to a gene: 6. The CDR3 here is CSVGETGSSYNEQFF. CDR3 bases: TGCAGCGTTGGGGAGACAGGGAGCTCCTACAATGAGCAGTTCTTC.